This TCR beta chain was profiled in a study of response to subunit inactivated influenza vaccine. CDR3 length: 13 residues. CDR1 DFQATT and CDR2 SNEGSKA come from the germline V gene (reference sequence). The germline V and J ends were trimmed by 1 base and 5 bases, with 11 bases remaining between them. From the RT-PCR reads, TCRdb called clonotypes with MiXCR, one entry per CDR3 protein. The sample shows about 540,000 distinct CDR3 sequences, less than 25% of them seen only once. This sample also belongs to another study, concerning T cells expressing NK-cell markers. That work adds: cDNA encoding TCR beta was synthesized via 5'RACE template switching incorporating UMIs. HCMV seropositivity marked most of the eight sequenced donors; one was seronegative. As a fraction of CD8+ T cells, dominant NKG2C+ clonotypes reached roughly 1.0-7.5% in six or seven donors.

The sequence came from a man aged 50-60 years who received an inactivated influenza vaccine. The rearrangement uses TRBV20-1 and TRBJ2-5; possibly TRBD1 for D (7 bases). The source material was CD4+ T cells sorted from PBMCs, sampled 11 to 12 days after vaccination. CDR3 DNA: TGCAGTGCTAGAGTGACAGGGAGGGAGACCCAGTACTTC. The encoded protein is CSARVTGRETQYF.